This TCR beta chain was recovered during a study of T cells after yellow fever vaccination. The overall study: Preparation of the low-cell-number fractions used SMART-Seq v4 Ultra Low Input.

It was through 5'RACE template switching that TCR cDNA was made, with a universal primer site and UMIs added. TCRdb used MiXCR to reprocess the 5' RACE reads, holding one entry per CDR3 protein. This table has hundreds of thousands of distinct CDR3 sequences, 21% appearing once. This clonotype was counted a single time. The length of the CDR3 is 13 residues. Germline assignment: CDR1 SGHTA and CDR2 FQGNSA. Trimming removed 5 bases from V and 4 bases from J, with 11 bases in between. The source was PBMCs, collected less than 25 days after the first yellow fever vaccination. J is TRBJ2-5 and V is TRBV7-2; D is uncertain. The TCR comes from a young man who received the YFV17D yellow fever vaccine. In nucleotides, the CDR3 is TGTGCCAGCAGCCCCCGGCAGCGAGAGACCCAGTACTTC. Protein product: CASSPRQRETQYF.